This entry is about one TCR beta chain. Per the study methods: Estimation of nucleated cell counts was performed using reference gene primer amplification. Assay: immunoSEQ multiplex PCR; the TCRdb copy retains only in-frame clones and omits some. V, J and clone size are those of that table, while D and trimming were read from the DNA. The table includes some 130,000 clones, more than 75% detected once. The data were obtained in a study of blood T cell repertoires in COVID-19. Study summary: Samples came from the United States, Italy and Spain, spanning acute and convalescent COVID-19. T cells, B-cell-depleted T cells, or PBMCs supplied cDNA or gDNA.

With V trimmed by 7 bases and J by 6 bases, 3 bases remained unmatched. Per the germline V gene, CDR1 is ENHRY and CDR2 is SYGVKD. The CDR3 has 13 residues. The sequenced material came from peripheral blood. The chain carries TRBV10-3 and TRBJ2-1, with 10 bases that match TRBD2. This TCR was recovered from a man between 65 and 85 years old with active COVID-19. CDR3 sequence: CAIKASGSNEQFF. The CDR3 DNA follows: TGTGCCATCAAGGCTAGCGGGAGCAATGAGCAGTTCTTC.